This T cell receptor beta chain was obtained from a study of CD8 T cells in Susac syndrome (dated by TCRdb to between 2018 and 2021). With respect to the entire study: Of the Susac syndrome patients who were sequenced, about 6 had clinically active disease and 8 or 9 were in clinical remission. Whether CD8+ T cell activation and differentiation in Susac syndrome was antigen driven was tested using repertoire sequencing. At blood withdrawal, Susac syndrome patients were either therapy-naive, taking corticosteroids (in some cases with IVIg as well), or taking IVIg alone. The study compared CD8+ T cell repertoire clonality among over 9 healthy donors, some 14 Susac syndrome patients and 15 multiple sclerosis patients. Study-wide findings and limitations: The TCR sequencing and HLA analysis was acknowledged to have included a relatively small number of individuals. Over 15 and five Susac-specific public clones were found in the total CD8+ and CD8+ TEMRA repertoires, respectively. Clonal expansion was observed in Susac syndrome CD8+ repertoires, with the highest expansion in CD8+ TEMRA cells and greater expansion in clinically active than in remitting patients.

High-throughput TCR beta sequencing profiled peripheral blood CD8+ and CD4+ T cells from healthy donors, Susac syndrome patients and multiple sclerosis patients. The Susac syndrome patients fulfilled recently defined diagnostic criteria for definite or probable disease. Bulk CD8+ and CD4+ T cells were purified by magnetic negative isolation, whereas CD8+ TEMRA cells were enriched by FACS. Blood was drawn into EDTA tubes, processed within 24 hours, and PBMCs were isolated by density gradient centrifugation. PBMCs intended for TCR sequencing were cryopreserved in liquid nitrogen and were subsequently thawed in a 37 degrees C water bath. The sorted or isolated CD4+, CD8+ and CD8+ TEMRA cells reached a purity of at least 90%. RNA was extracted with the RNeasy kit and about 0.45 to 1 ug was reverse transcribed using random hexamers. The immunoSEQ multiplex PCR assay, covering 54 Vbeta and 13 Jbeta segments, was used to amplify TCR beta CDR3 regions. To correct PCR amplification bias, a synthetic template baseline was used for both primer optimization and computational correction. The source study handled its data this way. Reads were assigned to V, D and J genes according to IMGT and analyzed in immunoSEQ Analyzer, with only productive sequences retained. Clonality was calculated as one minus the Shannon entropy normalized by log2 of the number of productive unique sequences. For each patient and control, public and private clones were evaluated among the 100 most prevalent clones. A clone was defined as Susac-specific if it was absent from the healthy and MS cohorts, from roughly 1,000 published viral clones and from other ImmuneACCESS disease sequences. The raw public data were reprocessed by TCRdb itself: fastp quality trimming at Q25, MiXCR clonotype calling, in-frame beta chains only. One record per CDR3 amino acid sequence lists the most common genes and DNA. Here the V and J calls rest on TCRdb's processing, not on the authors' analysis. The sample data list 70,000 to 100,000 distinct CDR3 sequences, and approximately 96% of these were observed just once. The leading ten clones occupy approximately 0.62% of the sample.

In its sample, this clonotype was seen once. Its antigen has not been determined. There are no base qualities to consult, and no much larger clone falls within one base. On its own, one read is weak support. CDR1 and CDR2, per the germline V gene (reference sequence), are MNHEY and SMNVEV. Trimming removed 6 bases from V and 4 bases from J, leaving 12 bases between the germline ends. The cysteine opens and the phenylalanine closes a CDR3 of 14 amino acids. Left in the record is the CDR3 DNA by itself, 42 bases read in frame from the first base. Sequenced input: CD8+ T cells from PBMCs. The sequence is built from TRBV27 and TRBJ2-2; matching of 6 bases hints at TRBD2 as the D gene. This TCR came from a human donor with Susac syndrome. The CDR3 protein sequence reads: CASSLQGGTGELFF. The DNA is TGTGCCAGCAGCCTCCAGGGAGGCACCGGGGAGCTGTTTTTT.